This passage covers 14 T cell receptor beta chains from one sample sequenced in a study of OX40 agonist ivuxolimab in advanced cancers. TCRdb's table, derived via immunoSEQ multiplex PCR, lists solely in-frame clones and lacks some. Of roughly 76,000 clones listed, 70% to 90% are singletons. The sequencing used CD4+ or CD8+ T cells sorted from blood, collected in a trial of the OX40 agonist ivuxolimab. These TCRs come from an adult with an advanced solid tumor such as melanoma, head and neck, liver or kidney cancer.

This chain uses TRBV4-2 with TRBJ1-6, with D tentatively TRBD1 (5 bases). The CDR3 runs 15 residues. In germline, CDR1 is LGHNA, CDR2 YNFKEQ. Trimming removed 1 base at V and 7 bases at J, with 11 bases between. The CDR3, as DNA: TGTGCCAGCAGCCAAGGCACAGGTGGCAATTCACCCCTCCACTTT. Translated: CASSQGTGGNSPLHF.

The chain uses TRBV6-9 and TRBJ2-7; 7 nucleotides agree with TRBD1. The CDR3 extends over 13 amino acids. V was pared by 2 bases and J by 5 bases, with 3 bases of the junction left unmatched. In germline, CDR1 is MNHGY, CDR2 SVAAGI. DNA for the CDR3: TGTGCCAGCAGTTATAGGGACAGACACGAGCAGTACTTC. It codes for CASSYRDRHEQYF.

The chain joins TRBV6-6 to TRBJ2-5, with 11 bases fitting TRBD1. V lost 4 bases to trimming and J lost 7 bases; unmatched junction nucleotides: 2. The V gene's germline CDR1 is MNHNY and CDR2 SVGAGI (reference sequence). This CDR3 is 13 amino acids long. CDR3 amino acids: CASSFGQGATQYF. Here the CDR3 DNA reads TGTGCCAGCAGTTTCGGACAGGGGGCGACCCAGTACTTC.

The J gene is TRBJ2-2, the V gene TRBV18, with D unresolved. The CDR3 contains 16 residues. Trimming cost V 0 bases and J 0 bases, with 8 bases left between them. The germline gives CDR1 KGHSH, CDR2 LQKENI. The CDR3, as DNA: TGTGCCAGCTCACCACCGTCCTCAACGAACACCGGGGAGCTGTTTTTT. This gives the protein CASSPPSSTNTGELFF.

The chain links TRBV5-5 to TRBJ1-5, with D perhaps TRBD1 (5 bases). V was pared by 1 base and J by 5 bases, with 19 bases between. This CDR3 has 17 residues. CDR1 and CDR2 from the germline V gene are SGHKS and YYEKEE (reference sequence). The CDR3 region is CASSLYFGPRGDQPQHF. The DNA for the CDR3 is TGTGCCAGCAGCTTGTATTTCGGACCGAGGGGAGATCAGCCCCAGCATTTT. Full variable domain (rest looked up from reference TRBV5-5 and TRBJ1-5): DAGVTQSPTHLIKTRGQQVTLRCSPISGHKSVSWYQQVLGQGPQFIFQYYEKEERGRGNFPDRFSARQFPNYSSELNVNALLLGDSALYLCASSLYFGPRGDQPQHFGDGTRLSIL.

CDR3 DNA: TGTGCCAGCAGCCCCCCAGGCGGAGCGGGGGTGGAGACCCAGTACTTC. Its translation: CASSPPGGAGVETQYF. The chain combines TRBV5-6 with TRBJ2-5; 8 nucleotides align to TRBD2. V dropped 4 bases and J dropped 5; count of bases not matched to a gene: 13. The germline gives CDR1 SGHDT, CDR2 YYEEEE. This CDR3 region has 16 residues. The full variable domain, in which reference TRBV5-6 and TRBJ2-5 provide the parts outside the CDR3, is DAGVTQSPTHLIKTRGQQVTLRCSPKSGHDTVSWYQQALGQGPQFIFQYYEEEERQRGNFPDRFSGHQFPNYSSELNVNALLLGDSALYLCASSPPGGAGVETQYFGPGTRLLVL.

The gene calls are TRBV6-1 and TRBJ1-1; D ambiguous. The length of the CDR3 is 14 residues. Per the germline V gene, CDR1 is MNHNS and CDR2 is SASEGT. The germline V and J ends were trimmed by 3 bases and 1 base, with 9 bases remaining between them. The CDR3 protein is CASSEYSPNTEAFF. The DNA of the CDR3 is TGTGCCAGCAGTGAGTACTCTCCGAACACTGAAGCTTTCTTT.

This clone was picked up a small number of times. The CDR3 bases are TGTGCCAGCAGCTCCCGGGGGGGCCCGAATGAGCAGTTCTTC. This gives the protein CASSSRGGPNEQFF. The chain carries TRBV9 and TRBJ2-1; 8 bases are a match to TRBD2. V lost 4 bases, J lost 7 bases, and 7 bases stayed unmatched. The germline V gene encodes CDR1 SGDLS and CDR2 YYNGEE. This CDR3 spans 14 amino acids.

This clone was found once. This sequence joins TRBV27 and TRBJ2-7; 7 nucleotides agree with TRBD2. There are 13 residues in the CDR3. V dropped 6 bases and J dropped 2; count of bases not matched to a gene: 4. Germline-derived CDR1 and CDR2 are MNHEY and SMNVEV (reference sequence). CDR3 coding DNA: TGTGCCAGCAGGTCGGGGGGTGCCTACGAGCAGTACTTC. Encoded protein: CASRSGGAYEQYF.

The rearrangement uses TRBV5-6 and TRBJ1-3; the D is unclear. The germline V gene encodes CDR1 SGHDT and CDR2 YYEEEE. The length of the CDR3 is 15 residues. V was pared by 0 bases and J by 4 bases, with 11 bases between. CDR3 amino acids: CASSLVAPRGNTIYF. Written as DNA, the CDR3 is TGTGCCAGCAGCTTGGTGGCTCCAAGAGGAAACACCATATATTTT.

The gene calls are TRBV30 and TRBJ1-2; D gene uncertain. The V and J ends lost 3 bases and 4 bases respectively, with 9 bases between them. This CDR3 spans 12 amino acids. Germline CDR1 is GTSNPN and CDR2 is SVGIG (reference sequence). CDR3 nucleotides: TGTGCCTGGAGCCTGGAAAGCTATGGCTACACCTTC. This sequence encodes CAWSLESYGYTF.

The rearrangement uses TRBV5-1 and TRBJ2-3, with D possibly being TRBD2 (7 bases). Germline values: CDR1 SGHRS, CDR2 YFSETQ. The CDR3 extends over 16 amino acids. V lost 4 bases and J 1 base, leaving 16 bases between the germline ends. As DNA, the CDR3 is TGCGCCAGCAGCCTTCAGCCGGGGGGCGGCACAGATACGCAGTATTTT. Its protein is CASSLQPGGGTDTQYF.

V is TRBV2 and J is TRBJ2-7; D tentatively fits TRBD1 or TRBD2 (7 bases each). Germline CDR1 is SNHLY and CDR2 is FYNNEI. There are 14 residues in the CDR3. V lost 11 bases to trimming and J lost 0 bases, with 17 bases between them. CDR3 in DNA: TGTGCCGGGACCAGGGGGGGAAGCTCCTACGAGCAGTACTTC. Translating it yields CAGTRGGSSYEQYF.

J is TRBJ1-3 and V is TRBV9; tentative D call: TRBD1 (6 bases). The CDR3 totals 17 residues. Trimming cost V 0 bases and J 0 bases, with 13 bases left between them. Germline V gene lookup returns CDR1 SGDLS and CDR2 YYNGEE. CDR3 nucleotides: TGTGCCAGCAGCGTAGAGGGGGACACCTACTCTGGAAACACCATATATTTT. This translates into CASSVEGDTYSGNTIYF. Variable domain in full (rest from reference TRBV9 and TRBJ1-3): DSGVTQTPKHLITATGQRVTLRCSPRSGDLSVYWYQQSLDQGLQFLIQYYNGEERAKGNILERFSAQQFPDLHSELNLSSLELGDSALYFCASSVEGDTYSGNTIYFGEGSWLTVV.